Each of the 8 T cell receptor beta chains below was sequenced from the same sample in a study of shared clonotypes between healthy human individuals (dated by TCRdb to 2020 to 2022). Library creation used the immunoSEQ multiplex PCR assay. Held by TCRdb, this immuneACCESS table contains in-frame sequences only and omits some clones. Under half of the omission traces to an unresolved V gene where checked; the cause of the rest is unknown. This sample gives over 1.5 million clones in total; nearly 99% of them show up just once. The top ten hold about 0.42% of the sample. The sample consisted of naive CD4+ T cells sorted from blood. What this sample's cell subset or site label stands for: CD45RA+ positively selected. Source of these receptors: a man in his thirties or forties in good health.

This clone was counted between two and nine times. This chain joins TRBV9 and TRBJ2-7; 9 bases map to TRBD2. The CDR3 is 16 residues long. Germline-derived CDR1 and CDR2 are SGDLS and YYNGEE. The trim removed 0 bases at V and 0 bases at J, leaving 4 bases unmatched. The DNA for the CDR3 is TGTGCCAGCAGCGTAGGAGCGGGAGGTCCCTCCTACGAGCAGTACTTC. It is translated as CASSVGAGGPSYEQYF.

The V gene is TRBV11-3, the J gene TRBJ1-1, with TRBD1 identical over 10 bases. This CDR3 has 14 residues. Germline trimming cut 5 bases from V and 4 bases from J; bases unmatched to any gene: 4. The germline CDR1 and CDR2 sequences are SGHNT and YENEEA. In DNA form, the CDR3 reads TGTGCCAGCAGCCCGGACAGGGGGGCCACTGAAGCTTTCTTT. Protein product: CASSPDRGATEAFF. The variable domain in full, with the rest retrieved from reference TRBV11-3 and TRBJ1-1, is EAGVVQSPRYKIIEKKQPVAFWCNPISGHNTLYWYLQNLGQGPELLIRYENEEAVDDSQLPKDRFSAERLKGVDSTLKIQPAELGDSAVYLCASSPDRGATEAFFGQGTRLTVV.

The rearrangement links TRBV27 to TRBJ2-5, with D possibly being TRBD1 or TRBD2 (5 bases each). CDR1 is MNHEY and CDR2 is SMNVEV in the germline V gene (reference sequence). The CDR3 is 15 residues long. V lost 2 bases to trimming and J lost 5 bases, with 15 bases between them. The CDR3 DNA is TGTGCCAGCAGTTTAAGAAATTGGGGGATGGAGACCCAGTACTTC. Its protein product is CASSLRNWGMETQYF.

This chain uses TRBV15 with TRBJ1-5; 7 bases match TRBD1. CDR3 length equals 13 residues. V was pared by 9 bases and J by 8 bases, with 10 bases of the junction left unmatched. CDR1 is LNHNV, CDR2 YYDKDF, per germline (reference sequence). CDR3 amino acids: CATRGQQWEPQHF. The DNA for the CDR3 is TGTGCCACGAGGGGACAGCAATGGGAGCCCCAGCATTTT.

This clone was recorded only once. Other DNA sequences in this specimen translate into the identical CDR3. This chain joins TRBV28 and TRBJ2-7; D not certain. Trimming took 5 bases from V and 0 from J, leaving 5 bases between them. CDR1 and CDR2 (germline): MDHEN, SYDVKM. The CDR3 is made up of 12 amino acids. The DNA of the CDR3 is TGTGCCAGCAGTGTCTCCTCCTACGAGCAGTACTTC. Protein: CASSVSSYEQYF.

The chain employs TRBV9 and TRBJ2-3; 8 nucleotides align to TRBD2. The germline V gene has CDR1 SGDLS and CDR2 YYNGEE. CDR3 length: 15 amino acids. With 1 base clipped from V and 4 bases from J, the junction kept 5 bases outside the gene matches. The CDR3 sequence is CASSVTGTSSDTQYF. Written as DNA, the CDR3 is TGTGCCAGCAGCGTAACCGGGACTAGTTCAGATACGCAGTATTTT.

The chain joins TRBV18 to TRBJ2-7, with 11 bases aligning to TRBD1. V lost 3 bases, J lost 2 bases, and 3 bases stayed unmatched. The CDR3 has 15 residues. Germline V gene sequence: CDR1 KGHSH, CDR2 LQKENI. The CDR3 reads CASSPGQGDTYEQYF. CDR3 DNA sequence: TGTGCCAGCTCACCGGGACAGGGGGACACCTACGAGCAGTACTTC.

V is TRBV5-6 and J is TRBJ2-3, with D possibly matching TRBD1 (5 bases). V lost 3 bases and J 1 base, leaving 12 bases between the germline ends. Germline V gene lookup returns CDR1 SGHDT and CDR2 YYEEEE. The CDR3 runs to 15 residues. CDR3 residues: CASSWVGQGTDTQYF. The CDR3 region has the DNA TGTGCCAGCAGCTGGGTTGGACAAGGCACAGATACGCAGTATTTT.